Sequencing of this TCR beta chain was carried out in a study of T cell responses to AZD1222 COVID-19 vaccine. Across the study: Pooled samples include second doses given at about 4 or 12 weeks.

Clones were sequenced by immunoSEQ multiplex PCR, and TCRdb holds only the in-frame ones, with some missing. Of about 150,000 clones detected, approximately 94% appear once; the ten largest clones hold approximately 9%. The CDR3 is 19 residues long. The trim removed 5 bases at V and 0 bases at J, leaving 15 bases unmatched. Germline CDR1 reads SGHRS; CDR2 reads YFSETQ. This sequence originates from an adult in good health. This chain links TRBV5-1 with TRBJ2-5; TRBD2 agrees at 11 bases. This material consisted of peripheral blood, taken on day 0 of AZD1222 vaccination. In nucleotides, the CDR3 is TGCGCCAGCAGGCCTAGCGGGGGGCCCTCCGGGATGTACCAAGAGACCCAGTACTTC. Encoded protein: CASRPSGGPSGMYQETQYF.